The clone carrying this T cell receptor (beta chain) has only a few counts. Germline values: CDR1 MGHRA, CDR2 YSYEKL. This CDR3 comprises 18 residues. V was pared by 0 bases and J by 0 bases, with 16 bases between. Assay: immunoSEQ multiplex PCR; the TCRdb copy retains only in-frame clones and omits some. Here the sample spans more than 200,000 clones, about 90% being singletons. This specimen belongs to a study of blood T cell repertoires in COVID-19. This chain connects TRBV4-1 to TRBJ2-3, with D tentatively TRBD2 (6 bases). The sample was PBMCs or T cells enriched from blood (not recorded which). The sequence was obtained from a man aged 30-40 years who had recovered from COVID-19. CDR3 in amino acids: CASSQDGVGGDSTDTQYF. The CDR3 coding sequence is TGCGCCAGCAGCCAAGATGGGGTGGGGGGAGATAGCACAGATACGCAGTATTTT.